A single sample gave rise to the 13 T cell receptor beta chains below, sequenced in a study of post-analysis software for immune sequencing data. Points from the study as a whole: The five TRBV segments detected at higher frequency in patients than in controls included TRBV5-6, TRBV5-1 and TRBV20-1.

The authors incorporated unique molecular identifiers into the TCR beta cDNA libraries. Using its own MiXCR run on the PCR reads, TCRdb lists one record per CDR3 protein. Counted here are about 570,000 distinct CDR3 sequences, approximately 31% occurring once; the ten biggest clones make up less than 6%. Their antigens remain unidentified. The material sequenced was blood. The receptors come from a girl under 18 with multiple sclerosis.

This clonotype was recorded a few times. The rearrangement joins TRBV10-3 to TRBJ2-7; 8 bases line up with TRBD1. Germline lookup yields CDR1 ENHRY and CDR2 SYGVKD. J gave up 3 bases and V 5 bases, and 0 bases lay outside the gene matches. The CDR3 has 12 amino acids. As DNA, the CDR3 is TGTGCCATCAGTACAGGGGGCTACGAGCAGTACTTC. Protein: CAISTGGYEQYF.

There are many counts of this clonotype. The chain joins TRBV7-9 to TRBJ2-5; 9 bases map to TRBD1. V shed 1 base, J shed 2 bases, and the junction held 2 bases outside the gene matches. This CDR3 has 15 amino acids. The germline CDR1 and CDR2 sequences are SEHNR and FQNEAQ (reference sequence). CDR3: CASSLGGQGQETQYF. The DNA for the CDR3 is TGTGCCAGCAGCTTAGGAGGACAGGGGCAAGAGACCCAGTACTTC. The full variable domain, in which reference TRBV7-9 and TRBJ2-5 provide the parts outside the CDR3, is DTGVSQNPRHKITKRGQNVTFRCDPISEHNRLYWYRQTLGQGPEFLTYFQNEAQLEKSRLLSDRFSAERPKGSFSTLEIQRTEQGDSAMYLCASSLGGQGQETQYFGPGTRLLVL.

CDR3 amino acids: CASSMMRGLSETQYF. The CDR3 region has the DNA TGCGCCAGCAGCATGATGAGGGGCTTGTCGGAGACCCAGTACTTC. V gene TRBV5-1 combines with J gene TRBJ2-7; D possibly matches TRBD1 or TRBD2 (5 bases each). Near its end, the DNA agrees better with TRBJ2-5, so the J call may be wrong. The CDR3 runs 15 residues. The germline gives CDR1 SGHRS, CDR2 YFSETQ.

The chain joins TRBV5-1 to TRBJ1-5; D is undetermined. Germline loops: CDR1 SGHRS, CDR2 YFSETQ. This CDR3 comprises 13 residues. V lost 5 bases and J 0 bases, leaving 6 bases between the germline ends. This chain's CDR3 is CASRANSNQPQHF. DNA for the CDR3: TGCGCCAGCAGGGCCAATAGCAATCAGCCCCAGCATTTT.

Worth noting for this clonotype: The germline gene is not matched at one end of the junction; a read error may be the cause. The CDR3 sequence: CASMENSPPHF. The CDR3 bases are TGTGCCAGCATGGAGAATTCACCCCCCCACTTT. The V call is TRBV14, the J call TRBJ1-6; no clear D. The CDR3 sequence is 11 residues long. Germline values: CDR1 SGHDN, CDR2 FVKESK.

The genes are TRBV9 and TRBJ1-2; TRBD1 aligns across 10 bases. V was pared by 4 bases and J by 7 bases, with 10 bases of the junction left unmatched. The length of the CDR3 is 15 residues. Looked up from germline, CDR1 is SGDLS and CDR2 is YYNGEE. The CDR3 DNA follows: TGTGCCAGCAGCTCTTCCGGGACAGGGGCGTTTGGCTACACCTTC. It codes for CASSSSGTGAFGYTF.

V gene TRBV6-5 combines with J gene TRBJ2-3; D remains ambiguous. The CDR3 loop spans 13 amino acids. CDR1 and CDR2 (germline): MNHEY, SVGAGI. V was clipped by 10 bases and J by 2 bases, with 13 bases between them. The CDR3 sequence is CAILDRDTDTQYF. CDR3 DNA: TGTGCCATCCTGGACCGCGACACAGATACGCAGTATTTT.

The rearrangement joins TRBV5-1 to TRBJ2-3, with 9 bases matching TRBD2. This CDR3 region has 16 residues. V lost 0 bases to trimming and J lost 4 bases; unmatched junction nucleotides: 6. Germline lookup yields CDR1 SGHRS and CDR2 YFSETQ. The CDR3, as DNA: TGCGCCAGCAGCTTGGTGGCTAGCGGGGCCCCAGATACGCAGTATTTT. This encodes CASSLVASGAPDTQYF.

The rearrangement links TRBV20-1 to TRBJ1-5; 7 nucleotides agree with TRBD1. V shed 5 bases and J 7 bases; nucleotides not matched to a gene: 14. From germline, CDR1 is DFQATT and CDR2 SNEGSKA (reference sequence). This CDR3 contains 15 residues. The CDR3 nucleotides are TGCAGTGCTCGACCCGGGACAGACTTCACCCAGCCCCAGCATTTT. This encodes CSARPGTDFTQPQHF.

This clonotype was found a few times. The chain couples TRBV20-1 to TRBJ2-5; tentatively, D is TRBD2 (5 bases). This CDR3 has 15 amino acids. V dropped 0 bases and J dropped 2 bases, with 13 bases sitting between them. Germline CDR1 DFQATT, CDR2 SNEGSKA (reference sequence). CDR3 nucleotide sequence: TGCAGTGCTAGAGAGGGAGTCGGGGTACAAGAGACCCAGTACTTC. Protein product: CSAREGVGVQETQYF.

The chain carries TRBV29-1 and TRBJ2-5, with TRBD2 as a possible D gene (5 bases). The CDR3 is 14 residues long. V lost 1 base, J lost 7 bases, and 16 bases lay in between. CDR1 and CDR2 from the germline V gene are SQVTM and ANQGSEA. In nucleotides, the CDR3 is TGCAGCGTTGAAGTCCTTCAGCAGGCGGGGACCCAGTACTTC. Translating gives CSVEVLQQAGTQYF. Based on the CDR3 plus reference TRBV29-1 and TRBJ2-5, the full variable domain is SAVISQKPSRDICQRGTSLTIQCQVDSQVTMMFWYRQQPGQSLTLIATANQGSEATYESGFVIDKFPISRPNLTFSTLTVSNMSPEDSSIYLCSVEVLQQAGTQYFGPGTRLLVL.

There are a few counts of this clonotype. This chain connects TRBV11-2 to TRBJ2-1, with 16 bases matching TRBD2. Germline lookup yields CDR1 SGHAT and CDR2 FQNNGV. The CDR3 spans 21 residues. Trimming at V came to 0 bases and at J to 4 bases, leaving 12 bases not matched to a gene. CDR3 sequence (DNA): TGTGCCAGCAGCTTAGATCCGGGACTAGCGGGGGGGCTGAGGGGATACAATGAGCAGTTCTTC. Its translation is CASSLDPGLAGGLRGYNEQFF.

This clonotype was detected only a few times. CDR3 amino acids: CASSLGRRTDTQYF. Here the CDR3 DNA reads TGTGCCAGCAGTTTGGGCAGACGCACAGATACGCAGTATTTT. The rearrangement uses TRBV12-3 or TRBV12-4 and TRBJ2-3; no clear D. This CDR3 is built from 14 residues. Deletions cut 3 bases from V and 1 base from J, with 8 bases between.